These 14 T cell receptor beta chains originate from one sample sequenced in a study of OX40 agonist ivuxolimab in advanced cancers. Data came from immunoSEQ multiplex PCR; TCRdb stores just in-frame clones and leaves some out. This table holds about 55,000 clones, about 89% found once. Sequences were derived from CD4+ or CD8+ T cells sorted from blood, sampled in a trial of the OX40 agonist ivuxolimab. The origin of the receptors is an adult with an advanced solid tumor such as melanoma, head and neck, liver or kidney cancer.

The rearrangement links TRBV15 to TRBJ2-4; perhaps TRBD1 as D (5 bases). Between the trimmed V and J ends, which lost 5 bases and 4 bases, there was a span of 6 bases. Germline CDR1 reads LNHNV; CDR2 reads YYDKDF (reference sequence). The CDR3 spans 12 residues. The CDR3: CATSYRKNIQYF. DNA for the CDR3: TGTGCCACCAGCTACAGGAAAAACATTCAGTACTTC.

This clone was detected only once. The chain employs TRBV19 and TRBJ1-2; possibly TRBD1 for D (5 bases). CDR3 length equals 12 residues. V was shortened by 9 bases and J by 10 bases, with 18 bases between the two germline ends. CDR1 is LNHDA, CDR2 SQIVND, per germline (reference sequence). The CDR3 DNA reads TGTGCCAGCCAGACTGAGACAGAGGACTACACCTTC. Protein sequence: CASQTETEDYTF.

The rearrangement joins TRBV10-1 to TRBJ2-7; 9 bases map to TRBD2. J lost 0 bases, V lost 6 bases, and 9 bases had no gene match. CDR3 length: 16 amino acids. Germline V lookup: CDR1 WNHNN, CDR2 SYGVQD (reference sequence). CDR3 residues: CASRGGLATSSYEQYV. CDR3 nucleotide sequence: TGCGCCAGCAGGGGAGGACTAGCGACAAGCTCCTACGAGCAGTACGTC.

The chain couples TRBV28 to TRBJ2-2; D unresolved. Trimming removed 7 bases from V and 5 bases from J, with 17 bases in between. Germline CDR1 is MDHEN and CDR2 is SYDVKM. CDR3 length equals 15 residues. The CDR3 is CASMSMGPPTGELFF. CDR3 coding DNA: TGTGCCAGCATGAGTATGGGTCCGCCGACCGGGGAGCTGTTTTTT.

The CDR3 here is CASRDLGYNEQFF. The CDR3 DNA follows: TGTGCCTCCCGGGACTTGGGCTACAATGAGCAGTTCTTC. The chain joins TRBV10-3 to TRBJ2-1; D perhaps matches TRBD2 (6 bases). Germline V CDR1 and CDR2: ENHRY, SYGVKD. This CDR3 is 13 amino acids long. V lost 11 bases to trimming and J lost 3 bases, with 14 bases between them.

CDR3 sequence reads: CAIKREGADTQYF. The CDR3 DNA sequence: TGTGCCATTAAGCGGGAGGGGGCAGATACGCAGTATTTT. The chain couples TRBV28 to TRBJ2-3; TRBD2 agrees at 10 bases. Trimming took 10 bases from V and 4 from J; bases not matched to a gene: 5. This CDR3 comprises 13 residues. In germline, CDR1 is MDHEN, CDR2 SYDVKM.

The J gene is TRBJ2-1, the V gene TRBV30; D perhaps matches TRBD2 (5 bases). The germline V gene has CDR1 GTSNPN and CDR2 SVGIG (reference sequence). Trimming cost V 1 base and J 1 base, with 8 bases left between them. There are 14 residues in the CDR3. CDR3 sequence: CAWSADSSYNEQFF. The CDR3 nucleotides are TGTGCCTGGAGTGCGGACTCATCCTACAATGAGCAGTTCTTC.

V usage is TRBV6-1 and J usage is TRBJ2-7; TRBD2 aligns across 7 bases. The V gene's germline CDR1 is MNHNS and CDR2 SASEGT. This CDR3 is 15 amino acids long. V was clipped by 2 bases and J by 1 base; unmatched bases: 5. The CDR3 nucleotides read TGTGCCAGCAGTGAATCGACTAGCTGGTCCTACGAGCAGTACGTC. It encodes CASSESTSWSYEQYV.

The rearrangement joins TRBV5-6 to TRBJ2-7; D may match TRBD1 or TRBD2 (5 bases each). The CDR3 totals 15 residues. The germline V and J ends were trimmed by 2 bases and 5 bases, with 17 bases remaining between them. CDR1 and CDR2 from the germline V gene are SGHDT and YYEEEE. The CDR3 loop reads CASSFKGGGFDEQYV. CDR3 sequence (DNA): TGTGCCAGCAGCTTTAAAGGTGGGGGATTCGACGAGCAGTACGTC.

The chain has TRBV9 and TRBJ2-1; tentatively, D is TRBD2 (5 bases). This CDR3 has 15 residues. Trimming removed 3 bases from V and 1 base from J, with 11 bases in between. Looked up from germline, CDR1 is SGDLS and CDR2 is YYNGEE. The CDR3 DNA is TGTGCCAGCAGCGCCAAGGAGGTATCCTACAATGAGCAGTTCTTC. Amino acid sequence: CASSAKEVSYNEQFF.

The V gene is TRBV4-3, the J gene TRBJ2-1, with D perhaps given as TRBD1 or TRBD2 (5 bases each). From germline, CDR1 is LGHNA and CDR2 YSLEER. Trimming removed 3 bases from V and 3 bases from J, with 12 bases in between. This CDR3 spans 15 amino acids. The DNA of the CDR3 is TGCGCCAGCAGCCAGGGGCCTAGCAGCTACAATGAGCAGTTCTTC. Translation gives CASSQGPSSYNEQFF.

V is TRBV9 and J is TRBJ2-1; TRBD1 agrees at 7 bases. The CDR3 extends over 11 amino acids. Germline lookup yields CDR1 SGDLS and CDR2 YYNGEE. The junction had 3 bases not matched to a gene; V was cut back by 7 bases and J by 8 bases. CDR3 residues: CASEGAHEQFF. Written as DNA, the CDR3 is TGTGCCAGCGAGGGGGCCCATGAGCAGTTCTTC.

The DNA of the CDR3 is TGTGCCAGCAGTCGAACAGGGGGGAACACTGAAGCTTTCTTT. Translation gives CASSRTGGNTEAFF. The V gene is TRBV6-4, the J gene TRBJ1-1; 8 bases agree with TRBD1. Trimming cost V 5 bases and J 1 base; bases outside gene matches: 3. Germline CDR1 MRHNA, CDR2 SNTAGT. This CDR3 region has 14 residues.

J is TRBJ2-1 and V is TRBV27; 9 bases agree with TRBD2. CDR1 is MNHEY and CDR2 is SMNVEV in the germline V gene (reference sequence). The CDR3 spans 15 residues. The V segment lost 6 bases and the J segment 4 bases; nucleotides outside the gene matches: 7. The CDR3 loop reads CASSLTSGFYNEQFF. Here the CDR3 DNA reads TGTGCCAGCAGCCTTACTAGCGGGTTTTACAATGAGCAGTTCTTC.